This T cell receptor (beta chain) was observed in a study of T cells in Graves' hyperthyroidism and ophthalmopathy. The CDR3 loop spans 19 amino acids. Germline V gives CDR1 SEHNR, CDR2 FQNEAQ (reference sequence). V lost 5 bases, J lost 4 bases, and 18 bases stayed unmatched. Whole-study results and caveats: Ophthalmopathy, as predicted by the model, came a median about seven months after the prediction.

Hyperthyroidism had been newly diagnosed in patients aged 18 to 65, and its duration was under 2 months. Note on this clonotype: Its target is unknown.

There were TCR beta CDR3 regions amplified from RNA transcripts. During a first-round RT-PCR of the TCR CDR3, the HTBI primer set was used. TCRdb processed the multiplex PCR reads anew with MiXCR; each CDR3 protein has one entry. The table lists roughly 400,000 distinct CDR3 sequences, about a sixth of them singletons. Material for sequencing was blood. The rearrangement links TRBV7-9 to TRBJ2-2; 8 bases match TRBD2. This TCR was recovered from a woman aged 18 to 35 with Graves' hyperthyroidism that later progressed to Graves' ophthalmopathy. This CDR3 reads CASSIPRTGGAVVTGELFF. DNA for the CDR3: TGTGCCAGCAGCATACCGCGCACCGGGGGGGCCGTGGTCACCGGGGAGCTGTTTTTT.